Included here is one T cell receptor (beta chain) sequence, with context. Antigen specificity is unknown. The sample comes from a study of T-cell reconstitution after alpha-beta-depleted transplantation in children. General study results and limits: Reportedly, alpha-beta T cells present about two months post-transplant originated from several hundred expanded clones of graft origin. High day-60 TCRbeta diversity in some patients came from surviving recipient T cells and thymic progenitors. It was newly produced T cells that mostly accounted for T-cell counts and diversity one year after transplant.

With V trimmed by 4 bases and J by 4 bases, 19 bases remained unmatched. Germline V gene data show CDR1 as SGHAT and CDR2 as FQNNGV. CDR3 length: 20 residues. Construction of the TCRbeta library involved unique molecular identifiers. One entry per CDR3 protein, called by TCRdb with MiXCR from the PCR reads. The table includes hundreds of thousands of distinct CDR3 sequences, under 15% detected once. This receptor was taken from a male patient under 18 who had a stem cell transplant for acute myeloid leukemia, so the T cells may come from the graft donor. The chain uses TRBV11-2 and TRBJ2-3; 11 bases agree with TRBD2. This material consisted of PBMCs, mostly from graft donor cells, taken 360 days after TCRalphabeta/CD19-depleted stem cell transplant. The CDR3 nucleotides are TGTGCCAGCAGCTGGCCGTTCCAGACTAGCGGGACCTCGGACGCAGATACGCAGTATTTT. Protein sequence: CASSWPFQTSGTSDADTQYF.